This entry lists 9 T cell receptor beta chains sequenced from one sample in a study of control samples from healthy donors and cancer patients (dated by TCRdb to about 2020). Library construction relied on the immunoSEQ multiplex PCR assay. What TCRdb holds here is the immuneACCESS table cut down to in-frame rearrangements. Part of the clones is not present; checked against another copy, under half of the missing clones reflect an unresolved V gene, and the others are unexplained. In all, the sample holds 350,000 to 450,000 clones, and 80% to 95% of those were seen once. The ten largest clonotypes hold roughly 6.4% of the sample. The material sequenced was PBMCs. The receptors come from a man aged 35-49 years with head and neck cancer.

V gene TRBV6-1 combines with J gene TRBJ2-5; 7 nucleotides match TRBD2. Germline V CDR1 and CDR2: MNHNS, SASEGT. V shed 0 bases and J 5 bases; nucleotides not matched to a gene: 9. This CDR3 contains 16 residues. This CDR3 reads CASSEAPAGPGETQYF. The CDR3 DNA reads TGTGCCAGCAGTGAAGCTCCAGCGGGGCCGGGGGAGACCCAGTACTTC.

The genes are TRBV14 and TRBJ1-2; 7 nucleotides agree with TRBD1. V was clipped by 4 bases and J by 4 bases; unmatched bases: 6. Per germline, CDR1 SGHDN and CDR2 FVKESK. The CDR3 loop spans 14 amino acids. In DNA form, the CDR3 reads TGTGCCAGCAGCCCAACGACAGGGCCCTATGGCTACACCTTC. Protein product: CASSPTTGPYGYTF.

This chain's CDR3 is CASSPSGGVEAGELFF. The CDR3 region has the DNA TGTGCCAGCTCACCCTCTGGCGGAGTAGAGGCCGGGGAGCTGTTTTTT. The chain couples TRBV18 to TRBJ2-2; D ambiguous. V lost 3 bases to trimming and J lost 6 bases, with 17 bases between them. The CDR3 length is 16 residues. The germline V gene encodes CDR1 KGHSH and CDR2 LQKENI.

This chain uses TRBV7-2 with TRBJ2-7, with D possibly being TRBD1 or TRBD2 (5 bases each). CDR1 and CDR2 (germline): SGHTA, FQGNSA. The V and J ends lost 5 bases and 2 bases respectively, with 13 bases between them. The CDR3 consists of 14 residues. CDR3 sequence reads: CASSARDGAYEQYF. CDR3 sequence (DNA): TGTGCCAGCAGCGCCCGGGACGGAGCCTACGAGCAGTACTTC.

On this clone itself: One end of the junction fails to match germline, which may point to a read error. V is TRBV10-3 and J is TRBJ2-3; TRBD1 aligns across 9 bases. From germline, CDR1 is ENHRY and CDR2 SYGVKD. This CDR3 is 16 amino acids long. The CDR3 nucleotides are TGTGCCAACAGTCCCGGAGACAGGGGGGACACAGATACGCAGTATTTT. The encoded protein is CANSPGDRGDTDTQYF.

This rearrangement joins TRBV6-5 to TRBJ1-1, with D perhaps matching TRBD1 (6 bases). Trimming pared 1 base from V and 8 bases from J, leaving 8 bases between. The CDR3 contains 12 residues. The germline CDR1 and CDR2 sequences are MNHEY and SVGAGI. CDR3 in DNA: TGTGCCAGCAGTTACTGGGGGCAAGAAGCTTTCTTT. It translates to CASSYWGQEAFF.

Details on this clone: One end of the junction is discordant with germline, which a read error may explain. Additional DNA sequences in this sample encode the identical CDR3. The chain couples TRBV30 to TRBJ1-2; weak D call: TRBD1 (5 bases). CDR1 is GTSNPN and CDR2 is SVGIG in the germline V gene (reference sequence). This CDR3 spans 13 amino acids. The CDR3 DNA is TGTGCCTGGAGTCGGGGCGAGGACTATGGCTACACCTTT. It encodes CAWSRGEDYGYTF. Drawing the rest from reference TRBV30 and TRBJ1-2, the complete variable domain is SQTIHQWPATLVQPVGSPLSLECTVEGTSNPNLYWYRQAAGRGLQLLFYSVGIGQISSEVPQNLSASRPQDRQFILSSKKLLLSDSGFYLCAWSRGEDYGYTFGSGTRLTVV.

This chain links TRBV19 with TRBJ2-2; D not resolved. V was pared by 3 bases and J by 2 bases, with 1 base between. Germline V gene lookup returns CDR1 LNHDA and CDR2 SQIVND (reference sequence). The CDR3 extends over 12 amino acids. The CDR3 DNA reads TGTGCCAGTAGTATTAACACCGGGGAGCTGTTTTTT. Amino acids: CASSINTGELFF.

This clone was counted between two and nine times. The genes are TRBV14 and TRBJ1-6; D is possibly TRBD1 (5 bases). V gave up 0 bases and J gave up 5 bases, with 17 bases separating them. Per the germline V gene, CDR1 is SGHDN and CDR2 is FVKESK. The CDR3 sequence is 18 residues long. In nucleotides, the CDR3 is TGTGCCAGCAGCCAAGAAGGGATCGATAGGGACCATAATTCACCCCTCCACTTT. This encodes CASSQEGIDRDHNSPLHF.